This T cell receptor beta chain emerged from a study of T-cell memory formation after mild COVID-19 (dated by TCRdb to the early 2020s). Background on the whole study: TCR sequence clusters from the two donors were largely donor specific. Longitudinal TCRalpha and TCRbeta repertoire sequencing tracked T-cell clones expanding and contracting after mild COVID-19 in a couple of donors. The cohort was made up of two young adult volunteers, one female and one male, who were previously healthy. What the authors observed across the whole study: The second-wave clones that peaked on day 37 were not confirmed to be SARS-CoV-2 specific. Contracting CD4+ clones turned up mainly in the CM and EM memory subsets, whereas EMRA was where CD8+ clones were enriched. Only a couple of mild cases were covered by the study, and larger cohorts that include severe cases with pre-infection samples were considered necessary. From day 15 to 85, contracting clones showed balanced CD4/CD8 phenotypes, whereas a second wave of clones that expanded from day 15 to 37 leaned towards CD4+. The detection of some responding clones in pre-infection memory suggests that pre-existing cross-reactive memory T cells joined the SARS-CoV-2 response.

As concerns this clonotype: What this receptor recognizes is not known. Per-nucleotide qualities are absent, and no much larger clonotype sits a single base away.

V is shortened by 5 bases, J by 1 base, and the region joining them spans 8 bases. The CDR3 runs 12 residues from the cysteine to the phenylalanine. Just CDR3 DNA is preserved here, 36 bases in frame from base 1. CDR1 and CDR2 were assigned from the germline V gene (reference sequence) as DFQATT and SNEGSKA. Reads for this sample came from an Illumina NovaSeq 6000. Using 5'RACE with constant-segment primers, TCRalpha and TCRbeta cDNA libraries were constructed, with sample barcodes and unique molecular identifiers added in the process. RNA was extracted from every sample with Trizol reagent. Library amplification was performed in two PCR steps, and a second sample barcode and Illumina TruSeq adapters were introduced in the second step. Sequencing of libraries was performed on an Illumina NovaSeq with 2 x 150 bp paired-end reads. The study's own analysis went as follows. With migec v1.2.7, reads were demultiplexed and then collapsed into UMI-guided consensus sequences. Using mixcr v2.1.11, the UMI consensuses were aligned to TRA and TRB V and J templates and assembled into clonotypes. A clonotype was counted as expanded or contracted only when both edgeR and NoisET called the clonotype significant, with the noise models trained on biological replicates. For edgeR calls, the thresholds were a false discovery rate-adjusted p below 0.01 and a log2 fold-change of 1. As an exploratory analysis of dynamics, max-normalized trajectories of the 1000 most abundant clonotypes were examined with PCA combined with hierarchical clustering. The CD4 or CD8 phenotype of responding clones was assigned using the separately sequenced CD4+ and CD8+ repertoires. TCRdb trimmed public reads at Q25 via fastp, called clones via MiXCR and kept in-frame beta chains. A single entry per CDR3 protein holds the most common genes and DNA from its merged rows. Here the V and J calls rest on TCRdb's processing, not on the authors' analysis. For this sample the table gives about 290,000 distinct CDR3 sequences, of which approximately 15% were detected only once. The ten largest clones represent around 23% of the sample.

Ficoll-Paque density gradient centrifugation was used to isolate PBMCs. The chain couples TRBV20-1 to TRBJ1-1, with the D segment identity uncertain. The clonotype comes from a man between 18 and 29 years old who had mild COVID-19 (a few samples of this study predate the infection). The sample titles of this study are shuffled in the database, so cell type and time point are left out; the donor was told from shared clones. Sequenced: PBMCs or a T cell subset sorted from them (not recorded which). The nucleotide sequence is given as TGCAGTGCTTTTGACGCGAACACTGAAGCTTTCTTT. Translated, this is CSAFDANTEAFF.